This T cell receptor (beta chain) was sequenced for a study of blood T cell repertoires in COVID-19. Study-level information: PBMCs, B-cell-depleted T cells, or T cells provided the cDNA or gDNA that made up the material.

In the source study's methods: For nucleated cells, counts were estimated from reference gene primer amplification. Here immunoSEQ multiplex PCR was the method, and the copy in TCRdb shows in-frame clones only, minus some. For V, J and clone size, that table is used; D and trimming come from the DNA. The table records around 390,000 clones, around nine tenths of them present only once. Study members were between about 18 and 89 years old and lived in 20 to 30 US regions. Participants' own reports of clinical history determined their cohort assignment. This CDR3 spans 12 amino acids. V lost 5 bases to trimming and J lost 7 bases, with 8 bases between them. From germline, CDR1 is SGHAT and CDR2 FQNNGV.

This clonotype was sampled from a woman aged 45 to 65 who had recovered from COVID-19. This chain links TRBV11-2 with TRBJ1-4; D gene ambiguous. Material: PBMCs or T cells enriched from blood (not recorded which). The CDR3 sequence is CASSTNGEKLFF. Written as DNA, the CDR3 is TGTGCCAGCAGCACCAACGGTGAAAAACTGTTTTTT. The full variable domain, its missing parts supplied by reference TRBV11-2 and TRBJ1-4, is EAGVAQSPRYKIIEKRQSVAFWCNPISGHATLYWYQQILGQGPKLLIQFQNNGVVDDSQLPKDRFSAERLKGVDSTLKIQPAKLEDSAVYLCASSTNGEKLFFGSGTQLSVL.